Listed here are 4 T cell receptor beta chains from one sample, sequenced in a study of shared clonotypes between healthy human individuals. Only in-frame clones appear in the TCRdb table, and some are missing; sequencing was by immunoSEQ multiplex PCR. The repertoire holds approximately 1.5 million clones, with 95% to 99% as singletons. Sequencing was carried out using naive CD4+ T cells sorted from blood. Subset reported: CD45RA+ positively selected. The receptor source for this set is a man in his thirties or forties in good health.

The V gene is TRBV7-9, the J gene TRBJ2-3, with TRBD2 identical over 13 bases. The ends lost 5 bases at V and 2 bases at J; junction bases unmatched: 4. Germline V gene lookup returns CDR1 SEHNR and CDR2 FQNEAQ (reference sequence). The CDR3 runs 16 residues. This CDR3 is CASSPGLAGITDTQYF. DNA of the CDR3: TGTGCCAGCAGCCCGGGACTAGCGGGGATCACAGATACGCAGTATTTT.

The chain is built from TRBV20-1 and TRBJ2-1, with D unclear. V lost 0 bases to trimming and J lost 12 bases, with 6 bases between them. The CDR3 sequence is 10 residues long. Germline CDR1 reads DFQATT; CDR2 reads SNEGSKA (reference sequence). Written as DNA, the CDR3 is TGCAGTGCTAGAGATACGCTGCAGTTCTTC. The encoded protein is CSARDTLQFF.

The chain joins TRBV9 to TRBJ2-3; 9 bases match TRBD2. The trim removed 0 bases at V and 8 bases at J, leaving 7 bases unmatched. This CDR3 region has 15 residues. CDR1 is SGDLS, CDR2 YYNGEE, per germline. The CDR3 sequence is CASSVGGRDPGTQYF. As DNA, the CDR3 is TGTGCCAGCAGCGTAGGCGGGAGGGACCCCGGTACGCAGTATTTT.

This chain connects TRBV5-1 to TRBJ1-1, with 7 bases identical to TRBD1. With V trimmed by 0 bases and J by 2 bases, 4 bases remained unmatched. Germline V gives CDR1 SGHRS, CDR2 YFSETQ. This CDR3 has 15 amino acids. The CDR3 bases are TGCGCCAGCAGCTTGGTTGGGACAGCTAACACTGAAGCTTTCTTT. Protein sequence: CASSLVGTANTEAFF.